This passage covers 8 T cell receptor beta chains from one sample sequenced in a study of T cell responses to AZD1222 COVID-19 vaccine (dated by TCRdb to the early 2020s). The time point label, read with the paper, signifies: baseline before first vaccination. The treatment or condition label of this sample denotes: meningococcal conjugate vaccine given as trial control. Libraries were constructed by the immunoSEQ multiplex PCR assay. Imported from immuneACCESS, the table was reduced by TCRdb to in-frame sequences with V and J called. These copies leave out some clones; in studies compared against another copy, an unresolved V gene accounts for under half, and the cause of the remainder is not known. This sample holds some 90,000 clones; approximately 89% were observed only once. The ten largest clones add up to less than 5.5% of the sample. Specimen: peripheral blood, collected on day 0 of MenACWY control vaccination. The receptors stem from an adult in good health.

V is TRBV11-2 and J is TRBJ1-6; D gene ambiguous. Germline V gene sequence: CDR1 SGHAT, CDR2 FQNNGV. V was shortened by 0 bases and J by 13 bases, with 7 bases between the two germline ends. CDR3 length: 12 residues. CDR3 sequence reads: CASSLEGGPLHF. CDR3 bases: TGTGCCAGCAGCTTAGAGGGAGGTCCCCTCCACTTT.

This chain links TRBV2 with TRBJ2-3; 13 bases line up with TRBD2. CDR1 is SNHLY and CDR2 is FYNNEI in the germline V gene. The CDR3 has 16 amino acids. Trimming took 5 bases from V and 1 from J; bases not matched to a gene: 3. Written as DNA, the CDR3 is TGTGCCAGCAGTACCGGGACTAGCGGGGGCACAGATACGCAGTATTTT. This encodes CASSTGTSGGTDTQYF. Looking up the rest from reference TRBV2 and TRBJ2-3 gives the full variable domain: EPEVTQTPSHQVTQMGQEVILRCVPISNHLYFYWYRQILGQKVEFLVSFYNNEISEKSEIFDDQFSVERPDGSNFTLKIRSTKLEDSAMYFCASSTGTSGGTDTQYFGPGTRLTVL.

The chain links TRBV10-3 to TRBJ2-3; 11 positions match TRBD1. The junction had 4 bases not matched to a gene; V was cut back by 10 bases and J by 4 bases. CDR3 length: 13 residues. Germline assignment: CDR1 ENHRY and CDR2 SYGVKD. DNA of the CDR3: TGTGCCACAGCGGGACAGGGGGCAGATACGCAGTATTTT. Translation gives CATAGQGADTQYF.

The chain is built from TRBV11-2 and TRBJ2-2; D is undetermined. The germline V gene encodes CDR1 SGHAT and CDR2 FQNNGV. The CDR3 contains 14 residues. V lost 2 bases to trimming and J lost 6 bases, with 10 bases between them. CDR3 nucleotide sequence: TGTGCCAGCAGCTTATCTGGGCTAGCCGGGGAGCTGTTTTTT. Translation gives CASSLSGLAGELFF.

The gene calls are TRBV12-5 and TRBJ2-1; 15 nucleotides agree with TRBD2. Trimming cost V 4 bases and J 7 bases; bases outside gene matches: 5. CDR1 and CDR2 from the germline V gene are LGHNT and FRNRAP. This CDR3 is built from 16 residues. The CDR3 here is CASGWTSGGGINEQFF. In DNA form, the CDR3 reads TGTGCTAGTGGTTGGACTAGCGGGGGGGGAATAAATGAGCAGTTCTTC.

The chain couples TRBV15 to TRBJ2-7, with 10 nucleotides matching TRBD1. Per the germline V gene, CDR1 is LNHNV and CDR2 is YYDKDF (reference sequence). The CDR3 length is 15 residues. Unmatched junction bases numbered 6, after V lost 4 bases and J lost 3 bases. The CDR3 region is CATSIGQGEGYEQYF. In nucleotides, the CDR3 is TGTGCCACCAGCATAGGACAGGGGGAAGGCTACGAGCAGTACTTC. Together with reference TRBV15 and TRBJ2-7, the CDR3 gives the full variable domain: DAMVIQNPRYQVTQFGKPVTLSCSQTLNHNVMYWYQQKSSQAPKLLFHYYDKDFNNEADTPDNFQSRRPNTSFCFLDIRSPGLGDTAMYLCATSIGQGEGYEQYFGPGTRLTVT.

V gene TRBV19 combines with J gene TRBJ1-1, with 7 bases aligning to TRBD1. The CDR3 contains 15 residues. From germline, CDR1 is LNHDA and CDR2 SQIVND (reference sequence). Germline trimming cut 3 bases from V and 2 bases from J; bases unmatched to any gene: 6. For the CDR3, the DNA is TGTGCCAGTAGTATGGGCGGGACAGTTAACACTGAAGCTTTCTTT. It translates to CASSMGGTVNTEAFF. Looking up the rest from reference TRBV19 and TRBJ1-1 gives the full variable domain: DGGITQSPKYLFRKEGQNVTLSCEQNLNHDAMYWYRQDPGQGLRLIYYSQIVNDFQKGDIAEGYSVSREKKESFPLTVTSAQKNPTAFYLCASSMGGTVNTEAFFGQGTRLTVV.

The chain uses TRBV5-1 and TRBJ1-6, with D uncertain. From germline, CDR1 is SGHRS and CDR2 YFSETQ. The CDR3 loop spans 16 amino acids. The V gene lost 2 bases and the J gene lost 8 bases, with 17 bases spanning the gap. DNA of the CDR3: TGCGCCAGCAGCTTTGGGGAGGGAGGGATCGATTCACCCCTCCACTTT. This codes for CASSFGEGGIDSPLHF.